A single sample gave rise to the 25 T cell receptor beta chains below, sequenced in a study of blood T cell repertoires in COVID-19. Sequencing was performed with immunoSEQ multiplex PCR; in TCRdb, only in-frame clones are kept and a portion is missing. The table lists some 150,000 clones, approximately 86% of them singletons. The sample was peripheral blood. The receptor source for this set is a human donor in a cohort sampled during active COVID-19.

CDR3 nucleotide sequence: TGTGCCAGCAGCCGATGGACAGGGGCCTCTAACACTGAAGCTTTCTTT. Protein sequence: CASSRWTGASNTEAFF. The gene calls are TRBV27 and TRBJ1-1; 9 bases map to TRBD1. This CDR3 is built from 16 residues. Germline CDR1 is MNHEY and CDR2 is SMNVEV (reference sequence). V lost 6 bases, J lost 2 bases, and 10 bases stayed unmatched.

This chain connects TRBV5-1 to TRBJ1-1; D uncertain. The CDR3 spans 13 residues. Looked up from germline, CDR1 is SGHRS and CDR2 is YFSETQ. Trimming took 6 bases from V and 4 from J, leaving 13 bases between them. The CDR3 DNA is TGCGCCAGCACTTTGGCCGGGGTCACTGAAGCTTTCTTT. Translated, it gives CASTLAGVTEAFF.

The V and J genes are TRBV5-4 and TRBJ2-7, with 7 nucleotides matching TRBD2. Germline-derived CDR1 and CDR2 are SGHNT and YYREEE (reference sequence). The length of the CDR3 is 15 residues. The V segment lost 5 bases and the J segment 6 bases; nucleotides outside the gene matches: 14. The CDR3 region is CASSRDGGGPVEQYF. In DNA form, the CDR3 reads TGTGCCAGCAGTAGGGATGGGGGAGGGCCCGTCGAGCAGTACTTC.

This clone was observed a handful of times. The rearrangement uses TRBV19 and TRBJ2-2; TRBD2 matches at 8 bases. This CDR3 comprises 15 residues. Germline V CDR1 and CDR2: LNHDA, SQIVND (reference sequence). Unmatched junction bases numbered 7, after V lost 3 bases and J lost 7 bases. The CDR3 bases are TGTGCCAGTAGTATTTCACTCGGGGGGGTCGGGGAGCTGTTTTTT. Protein sequence: CASSISLGGVGELFF.

The rearrangement uses TRBV18 and TRBJ2-5, with D unclear. The germline V gene has CDR1 KGHSH and CDR2 LQKENI. This CDR3 region has 13 residues. With 3 bases removed from V and 2 bases from J, the gap between germline ends came to 7 bases. The CDR3: CASSPGSQETQYF. CDR3 coding DNA: TGTGCCAGCTCACCGGGCTCTCAAGAGACCCAGTACTTC. Variable domain in full (rest from reference TRBV18 and TRBJ2-5): NAGVMQNPRHLVRRRGQEARLRCSPMKGHSHVYWYRQLPEEGLKFMVYLQKENIIDESGMPKERFSAEFPKEGPSILRIQQVVRGDSAAYFCASSPGSQETQYFGPGTRLLVL.

This chain uses TRBV5-4 with TRBJ2-2; 7 nucleotides agree with TRBD2. The V and J ends lost 2 bases and 7 bases, in that order; junction bases with no gene match: 8. From germline, CDR1 is SGHNT and CDR2 YYREEE (reference sequence). The length of the CDR3 is 15 residues. CDR3 DNA sequence: TGTGCCAGCAGCTTTGGTCTCGGGGGGAACGGGGAGCTGTTTTTT. Its protein product is CASSFGLGGNGELFF.

The chain employs TRBV19 and TRBJ2-1; D is undetermined. The CDR3 consists of 16 residues. V was cut by 3 bases and J by 8 bases, with 20 bases left in between. The germline gives CDR1 LNHDA, CDR2 SQIVND (reference sequence). For the CDR3, the DNA is TGTGCCAGTAGTATCCCGACCCAACACGGCCGGGATGAGCAGTTCTTC. As protein: CASSIPTQHGRDEQFF.

The chain employs TRBV7-7 and TRBJ2-5; D perhaps matches TRBD1 (6 bases). The CDR3 length is 14 residues. CDR1 is SSHAT and CDR2 is FNYEAQ in the germline V gene (reference sequence). The V gene lost 1 base and the J gene lost 2 bases, with 8 bases spanning the gap. The CDR3 DNA is TGTGCCAGCAGCTTAGGAGGGGGTCAAGAGACCCAGTACTTC. It codes for CASSLGGGQETQYF.

The chain recombines TRBV29-1 with TRBJ2-5, with 15 bases fitting TRBD2. The V gene end was trimmed by 4 bases and the J gene end by 3 bases; junction bases not matched to a gene: 6. Germline CDR1 reads SQVTM; CDR2 reads ANQGSEA. There are 16 residues in the CDR3. CDR3 sequence reads: CSVAVGTSGGKETQYF. The CDR3 coding sequence is TGCAGCGTTGCCGTCGGGACTAGCGGGGGGAAAGAGACCCAGTACTTC.

The rearrangement links TRBV28 to TRBJ1-4, with TRBD1 matching 9 bases. V trimming: 5 bases; J trimming: 7 bases; junction bases outside the gene matches: 8. Germline assignment: CDR1 MDHEN and CDR2 SYDVKM. CDR3 length equals 15 residues. CDR3 in amino acids: CASSPSGTGLEKLFF. The CDR3 DNA follows: TGTGCCAGCAGTCCATCCGGGACAGGGCTTGAAAAACTGTTTTTT.

The sample holds one count of this clone. The gene calls are TRBV7-9 and TRBJ1-1; the D gene is possibly TRBD1 (5 bases). Trimming stripped 1 base from V and 2 bases from J, with 14 bases between. Per germline, CDR1 SEHNR and CDR2 FQNEAQ (reference sequence). There are 16 residues in the CDR3. The CDR3 protein is CASSLDPRGANTEAFF. The CDR3 DNA reads as TGTGCCAGCAGCTTAGACCCCCGTGGGGCTAACACTGAAGCTTTCTTT.

The rearrangement links TRBV5-6 to TRBJ1-1; tentatively, D is TRBD1 (6 bases). Trimming shortened V by 1 base and J by 3 bases, and 22 bases separated the two germline ends. Germline CDR1 is SGHDT and CDR2 is YYEEEE. CDR3 length: 18 residues. In nucleotides, the CDR3 is TGTGCCAGCAGCTTGTGGTTCGGTCTGTATGGGGGCTACACTGAAGCTTTCTTT. Translated, it gives CASSLWFGLYGGYTEAFF.

The V gene is TRBV18, the J gene TRBJ2-7; 8 bases match TRBD1. V gave up 0 bases and J gave up 5 bases; unmatched junction bases: 3. This CDR3 is 14 amino acids long. The germline V gene has CDR1 KGHSH and CDR2 LQKENI. The CDR3 DNA reads as TGTGCCAGCTCACCACCGGACAGGGAGGACGAGCAGTACTTC. It specifies CASSPPDREDEQYF.

This clone has a count of ten or more. The rearrangement links TRBV5-1 to TRBJ1-2; TRBD1 agrees at 9 bases. CDR1 is SGHRS and CDR2 is YFSETQ in the germline V gene. The CDR3 runs to 15 residues. V lost 2 bases and J lost 8; bases outside the gene matches: 10. The CDR3 is CASSFGTGQREGYTF. The CDR3 DNA follows: TGCGCCAGCAGCTTCGGGACAGGGCAAAGGGAAGGCTACACCTTC.

The rearrangement joins TRBV9 to TRBJ2-2, with 7 nucleotides matching TRBD2. Germline V gene sequence: CDR1 SGDLS, CDR2 YYNGEE. After removal of 4 bases from V and 2 bases from J, the junction contained 5 bases not matched to a gene. The CDR3 consists of 15 residues. The CDR3 DNA follows: TGTGCCAGCAGCCTTGGACTAGTTAACACCGGGGAGCTGTTTTTT. Translation gives CASSLGLVNTGELFF.

The table lists this clone with a count of one. The rearrangement links TRBV28 to TRBJ2-7, with a possible D match to TRBD1 (5 bases). Between the trimmed V and J ends, which lost 4 bases and 9 bases, there was a span of 13 bases. Per the germline V gene, CDR1 is MDHEN and CDR2 is SYDVKM. CDR3 size: 12 residues. The CDR3 is CASSSANGAQYF. The CDR3 region has the DNA TGTGCCAGCAGTTCCGCGAATGGGGCGCAGTACTTC.

This chain connects TRBV5-1 to TRBJ1-1, with D possibly TRBD1 on 5 matching bases. This CDR3 contains 14 residues. V gave up 5 bases and J gave up 1 base, with 12 bases separating them. Per germline, CDR1 SGHRS and CDR2 YFSETQ. Here the CDR3 DNA reads TGCGCCAGCAGAAGGACGGACACGAACACTGAAGCTTTCTTT. It yields the protein CASRRTDTNTEAFF.

The rearrangement joins TRBV6-2 or TRBV6-3 to TRBJ2-3, with 14 bases that match TRBD2. V dropped 6 bases and J dropped 1; count of bases not matched to a gene: 24. Germline V gives CDR1 MNHEY, CDR2 SVGEGT. The CDR3 totals 23 residues. In DNA, the CDR3 is TGTGCCAGCAGCCATAGCCCCGGACGACTAGCGGGAGGGCCGACCCATGGCACAGATACGCAGTATTTT. Translation: CASSHSPGRLAGGPTHGTDTQYF.

The V call is TRBV4-1, the J call TRBJ2-2, with 10 positions matching TRBD2. V lost 1 base and J lost 4; bases outside the gene matches: 3. The CDR3 spans 16 residues. In germline, CDR1 is MGHRA, CDR2 YSYEKL. CDR3 loop: CASSQGTSGLTGELFF. DNA for the CDR3: TGCGCCAGCAGCCAAGGGACTAGCGGCCTCACCGGGGAGCTGTTTTTT.

The V call is TRBV7-9, the J call TRBJ2-1; a possible D gene is TRBD2 (5 bases). The germline CDR1 and CDR2 sequences are SEHNR and FQNEAQ (reference sequence). Trimming stripped 4 bases from V and 4 bases from J, with 11 bases between. The CDR3 contains 14 residues. The CDR3 DNA reads TGTGCCAGCAGCTGGACGGACTTGTACAATGAGCAGTTCTTC. Translated, it gives CASSWTDLYNEQFF.

This sequence joins TRBV27 and TRBJ2-7; 7 nucleotides match TRBD2. Germline V gives CDR1 MNHEY, CDR2 SMNVEV (reference sequence). V shed 4 bases, J shed 6 bases, and the junction held 12 bases outside the gene matches. The CDR3 covers 15 residues. The CDR3 protein is CASSSRSRGLSEQYF. In DNA form, the CDR3 reads TGTGCCAGCAGTTCACGCTCGCGGGGGTTGAGCGAGCAGTACTTC.

This clone was recorded a few times. This chain uses TRBV10-3 with TRBJ1-4; D call uncertain. CDR3 length: 15 amino acids. V was cut by 3 bases and J by 4 bases, with 12 bases left in between. Germline assignment: CDR1 ENHRY and CDR2 SYGVKD. Here the CDR3 reads CAISEGGQINEKLFF. CDR3 bases: TGTGCCATCAGTGAAGGAGGGCAGATTAATGAAAAACTGTTTTTT.

To note about this clone: This specimen includes other DNA sequences encoding the same CDR3. This chain links TRBV12-3 or TRBV12-4 with TRBJ1-5, with 7 nucleotides matching TRBD1. The J segment lost 5 bases and the V segment lost 5 bases, leaving 3 bases of the junction unmatched. This CDR3 region has 13 residues. CDR3 nucleotide sequence: TGTGCCAGCAGTCTAGGGGGCCATCAGCCCCAGCATTTT. It codes for CASSLGGHQPQHF.

This clone has only a few counts. The chain carries TRBV5-1 and TRBJ2-3; 9 positions agree with TRBD2. The CDR3 sequence is 18 residues long. Germline V gene data show CDR1 as SGHRS and CDR2 as YFSETQ. J lost 0 bases, V lost 1 base, and 9 bases had no gene match. In DNA, the CDR3 is TGCGCCAGCAGCTTGTTACTAGCGGGCTCATCTAGCACAGATACGCAGTATTTT. It specifies CASSLLLAGSSSTDTQYF. Together with reference TRBV5-1 and TRBJ2-3, the CDR3 gives the full variable domain: KAGVTQTPRYLIKTRGQQVTLSCSPISGHRSVSWYQQTPGQGLQFLFEYFSETQRNKGNFPGRFSGRQFSNSRSEMNVSTLELGDSALYLCASSLLLAGSSSTDTQYFGPGTRLTVL.

The rearrangement links TRBV5-6 to TRBJ1-2; possibly TRBD1 for D (6 bases). V shed 2 bases and J shed 5 bases, with 16 bases lying between them. The CDR3 length is 15 residues. Germline CDR1 reads SGHDT; CDR2 reads YYEEEE. The CDR3 coding sequence is TGTGCCAGCAGCTTTTGGGGCAGGGGACCTTATGGCTACACCTTC. Translating gives CASSFWGRGPYGYTF.